This T cell receptor beta chain is drawn from a study of blood T cell repertoires in COVID-19. Study-wide context: T cells, B-cell-depleted T cells, or PBMCs provided the cDNA or gDNA that served as material.

Source study methods: Amplification of reference gene primers provided the estimated nucleated cell counts. TCRdb's table, derived via immunoSEQ multiplex PCR, lists solely in-frame clones and lacks some. Clone size and V and J calls were adopted from that table, with D and trimming inferred from the DNA. The top ten hold around 6% of the sample, which has about 350,000 clones, 87% seen once. While infection was still active, Seattle patients were enrolled and then followed longitudinally. V dropped 4 bases and J dropped 2; count of bases not matched to a gene: 3. This CDR3 contains 16 residues. Germline values: CDR1 SNHLY, CDR2 FYNNEI.

Material for sequencing was peripheral blood. The clonotype was recovered from a woman aged 45-65 years with COVID-19, enrolled during active disease. V gene TRBV2 combines with J gene TRBJ2-2; the match to TRBD2 covers 11 bases. Here the CDR3 DNA reads TGTGCCAGCAGTGCCCGACTAGCGGGAAACACCGGGGAGCTGTTTTTT. This translates into CASSARLAGNTGELFF. The full variable domain, its missing parts supplied by reference TRBV2 and TRBJ2-2, is EPEVTQTPSHQVTQMGQEVILRCVPISNHLYFYWYRQILGQKVEFLVSFYNNEISEKSEIFDDQFSVERPDGSNFTLKIRSTKLEDSAMYFCASSARLAGNTGELFFGEGSRLTVL.